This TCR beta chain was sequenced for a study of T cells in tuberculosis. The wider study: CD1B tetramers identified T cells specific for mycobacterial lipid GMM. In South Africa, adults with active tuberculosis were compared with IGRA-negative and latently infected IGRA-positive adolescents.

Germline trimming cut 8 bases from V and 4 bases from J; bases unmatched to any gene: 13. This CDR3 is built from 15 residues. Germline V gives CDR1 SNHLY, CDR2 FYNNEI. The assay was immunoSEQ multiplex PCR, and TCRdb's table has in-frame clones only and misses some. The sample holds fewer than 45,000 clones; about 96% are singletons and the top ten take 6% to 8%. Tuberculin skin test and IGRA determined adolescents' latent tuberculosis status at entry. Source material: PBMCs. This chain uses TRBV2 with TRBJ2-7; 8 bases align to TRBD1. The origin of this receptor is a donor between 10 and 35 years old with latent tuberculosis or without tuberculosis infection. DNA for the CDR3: TGTGCCAGCGTACAGACAGGGGTCGGTATTTACGAGCAGTACTTC. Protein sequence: CASVQTGVGIYEQYF.